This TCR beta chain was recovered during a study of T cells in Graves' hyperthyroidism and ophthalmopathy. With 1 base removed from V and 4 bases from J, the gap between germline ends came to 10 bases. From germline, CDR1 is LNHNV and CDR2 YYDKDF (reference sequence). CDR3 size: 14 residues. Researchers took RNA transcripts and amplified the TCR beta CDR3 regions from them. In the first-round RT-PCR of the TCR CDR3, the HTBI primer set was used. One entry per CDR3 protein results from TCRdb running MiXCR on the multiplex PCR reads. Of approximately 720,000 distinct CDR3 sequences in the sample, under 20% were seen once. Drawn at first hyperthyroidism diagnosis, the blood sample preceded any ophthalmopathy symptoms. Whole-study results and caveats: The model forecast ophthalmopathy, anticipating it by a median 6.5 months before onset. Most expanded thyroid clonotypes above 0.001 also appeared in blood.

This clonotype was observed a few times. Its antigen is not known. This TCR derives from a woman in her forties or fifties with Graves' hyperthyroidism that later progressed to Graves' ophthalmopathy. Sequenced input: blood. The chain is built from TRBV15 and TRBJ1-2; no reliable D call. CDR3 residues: CATSRVRQSYGYTF. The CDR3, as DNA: TGTGCCACCAGCAGAGTGCGGCAGAGCTATGGCTACACCTTC.